These T cell receptor beta chains were read from a single sample in a study of T cell responses to AZD1222 COVID-19 vaccine. The data were produced by immunoSEQ multiplex PCR, yet TCRdb's version contains in-frame clones alone and is incomplete. Of roughly 100,000 clones in the sample, over 75% were seen once. The specimen was peripheral blood, collected on day 0 of AZD1222 vaccination. The source is an adult in good health. CDR3s leave out the opening cysteine and the closing phenylalanine or tryptophan. Fields, in order: J gene, clone size, V gene, CDR3 protein. Some rows have no size entry. The others give once, few or many, or a class for an expanded clone.

>TRBJ1-2|-|TRBV20-1
SASGDKDGYT
>TRBJ1-2|-|TRBV5-1
ASSPGGLGGYGYT
>TRBJ2-1|-|TRBV3-1/TRBV3-2
ASSQDHRREKF
>TRBJ1-2|-|TRBV30
AWTRAGSYT
>TRBJ1-1|-|TRBV29-1
SGDRPPSNTEAF
>TRBJ2-7|-|TRBV2
ASSPLGGPHEQY
>TRBJ1-2|few|TRBV11-2
ASSSTDRAISQGYT
>TRBJ1-2|once|TRBV19
ASSIKGGGLYGYT
>TRBJ2-1|-|TRBV7-8
ASSLRLAASYNEQF
>TRBJ1-1|-|TRBV29-1
SGRAGAPEAF
>TRBJ2-7|once|TRBV6-5
ASRTGQAYEQY
>TRBJ1-2|-|TRBV6-1
ASSEAQPVYGYT
>TRBJ1-2|-|TRBV23-1
ASSQVSGRDYGYT
>TRBJ2-7|-|TRBV28
ASSHTSGSPYEQY
>TRBJ2-1|-|TRBV24-1
ATSDTASGISNEQF
>TRBJ1-5|-|TRBV4-1
ASSHTGRRRRDQPQH
>TRBJ1-5|-|TRBV2
ASSEEFTGNQPQH
>TRBJ2-4|-|TRBV28
ASSGIGAAKNIQY
>TRBJ2-5|-|TRBV5-1
ASSLGNIQETQY
>TRBJ2-2|-|TRBV6-5
ASSHQTETGELF